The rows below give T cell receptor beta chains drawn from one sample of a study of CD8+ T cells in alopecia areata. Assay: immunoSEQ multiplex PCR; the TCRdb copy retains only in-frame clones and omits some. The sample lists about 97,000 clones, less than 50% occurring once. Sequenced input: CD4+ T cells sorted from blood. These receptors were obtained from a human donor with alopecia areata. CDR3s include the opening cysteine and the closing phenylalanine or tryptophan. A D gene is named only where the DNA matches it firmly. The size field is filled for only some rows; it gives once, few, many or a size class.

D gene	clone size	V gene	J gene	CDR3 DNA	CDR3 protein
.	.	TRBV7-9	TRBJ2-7	TGTGCCAGCAGCCCAGATTTGGGGTACGAGCAGTACTTC	CASSPDLGYEQYF
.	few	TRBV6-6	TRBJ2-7	TGTGCCAGCAGTCCACAGGGTCCCCGGCGCGAGCAGTACTTC	CASSPQGPRREQYF
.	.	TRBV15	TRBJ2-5	TGTGCCACCAGCAGAGATCCAGCGGAGCAAGAGACCCAGTACTTC	CATSRDPAEQETQYF
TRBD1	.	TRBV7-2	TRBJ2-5	TGTGCCAGCAGCTGGCCAGCGGACAGGGTTTTTTTAGAGACCCAGTACTTC	CASSWPADRVFLETQYF
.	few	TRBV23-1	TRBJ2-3	TGCGCCAGCAGTCAATCGAAAGGACAGCATACGCAGTATTTT	CASSQSKGQHTQYF
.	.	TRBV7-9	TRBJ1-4	TGTGCCAGCAGCCCGGCGACAGGCACCTGGCGACTGTTTTTT	CASSPATGTWRLFF
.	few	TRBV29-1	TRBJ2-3	TGCAGCGTTGAGCCTATGGGCACAGATACGCAGTATTTT	CSVEPMGTDTQYF
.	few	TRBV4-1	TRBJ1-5	TGCGCCAGCAGCCAAGGAGTGGGGGGACGGAATCAGCCCCAGCATTTT	CASSQGVGGRNQPQHF
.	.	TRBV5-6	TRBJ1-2	TGTGCCAGCAGCTTGCTAAGCTATGGCTACACCTTC	CASSLLSYGYTF
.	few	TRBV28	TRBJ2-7	TGTGCCAGCAGGCGATTTGGGGGGACCTACGAGCAGTACTTC	CASRRFGGTYEQYF
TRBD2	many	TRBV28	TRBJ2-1	TGTGCCAGCTTGACCGCGGGGACTACAATAGAGAATGAGCAGTTCTTC	CASLTAGTTIENEQFF
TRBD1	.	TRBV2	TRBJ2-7	TGTGCCAGCAGTGCTGGACAGGGAGTTGGCGAGCAGTACTTC	CASSAGQGVGEQYF
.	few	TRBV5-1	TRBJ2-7	TGCGCCAGCAGCTTGGAAACAGGCTCCTACGAGCAGTACTTC	CASSLETGSYEQYF
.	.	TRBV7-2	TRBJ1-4	TGTGCCAGCAGCTTAGCGCCTACGGGTAATGAAAAACTGTTTTTT	CASSLAPTGNEKLFF
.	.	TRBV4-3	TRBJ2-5	TGCGCCAGCAGCCGTACCGTCAGGGGAAACGGGCCCCAAGAGACCCAGTACTTC	CASSRTVRGNGPQETQYF
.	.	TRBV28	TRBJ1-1	TGTGCCAGCAGTCCCTTGGACAGACTGAACACTGAAGCTTTCTTT	CASSPLDRLNTEAFF
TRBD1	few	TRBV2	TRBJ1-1	TGTGCCAGCAGCGGACAGGGGAACACTGAAGCTTTCTTT	CASSGQGNTEAFF
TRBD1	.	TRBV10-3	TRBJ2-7	TGTGCCATCGGACAGGGTCTCTCCTACGAGCAGTACTTC	CAIGQGLSYEQYF
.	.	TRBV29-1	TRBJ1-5	TGCAGCGCAAGGACACATAGCAATCAGCCCCAGCATTTT	CSARTHSNQPQHF
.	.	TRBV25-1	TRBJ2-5	TGTGCCAGCAGTGAATTCGGCAGCCAAGAGACCCAGTACTTC	CASSEFGSQETQYF
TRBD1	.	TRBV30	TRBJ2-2	TGTGCCTGGGGACAGGGGACCACCGGGGAGCTGTTTTTT	CAWGQGTTGELFF
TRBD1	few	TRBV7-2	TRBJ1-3	TGTGCCAGCAGCTGGCGGACAGGCGTTGAAGACACCATATATTTT	CASSWRTGVEDTIYF
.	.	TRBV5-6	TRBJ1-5	TGTGCCAGCACCCTGCTGGGGGGTGGCAATCAGCCCCAGCATTTT	CASTLLGGGNQPQHF
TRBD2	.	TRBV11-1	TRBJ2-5	TGTGCCAGCACCCTCGCCGCGGGACTAGCCAAAGAGACCCAGTACTTC	CASTLAAGLAKETQYF
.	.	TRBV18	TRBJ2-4	TGTGCCAGCTCCCTCTCTTCGCAGGGTAGCAAAAACATTCAGTACTTC	CASSLSSQGSKNIQYF